What follows are 30 T cell receptor beta chains derived from one specimen sequenced in a study of T-cell reconstitution after alpha-beta-depleted transplantation in children. Unique molecular identifiers were incorporated during preparation of the TCRbeta library. Using its own MiXCR run on the PCR reads, TCRdb lists one record per CDR3 protein. This table has about 590,000 distinct CDR3 sequences, approximately 12% appearing once. The sequencing here drew on PBMCs, mostly from graft donor cells, taken 360 days after TCRalphabeta/CD19-depleted stem cell transplant. These receptors all stem from a male patient aged 5 to 17 who had a stem cell transplant for acute myeloid leukemia, so the T cells may come from the graft donor.

This rearrangement joins TRBV28 to TRBJ2-1, with 7 bases aligning to TRBD2. This CDR3 comprises 16 residues. J gave up 14 bases and V 3 bases, and 19 bases lay outside the gene matches. Looked up from germline, CDR1 is MDHEN and CDR2 is SYDVKM. CDR3 protein: CASSLVLGLSGKYEFF. The CDR3 nucleotides read TGTGCCAGCAGTTTGGTATTGGGACTATCCGGGAAATATGAGTTCTTC.

The J gene is TRBJ2-1, the V gene TRBV20-1; 10 bases align to TRBD2. This CDR3 has 15 residues. After removal of 6 bases from V and 4 bases from J, the junction contained 9 bases not matched to a gene. Germline V gives CDR1 DFQATT, CDR2 SNEGSKA (reference sequence). CDR3 region: CSAPLAGAPYNEQFF. CDR3 in DNA: TGCAGTGCCCCCCTAGCGGGAGCTCCTTACAATGAGCAGTTCTTC.

In DNA form, the CDR3 reads TGTGCCACCCGGGGACTTTTGTCCTCCGGGGAGCTGTTTTTT. The encoded protein is CATRGLLSSGELFF. The chain joins TRBV28 to TRBJ2-2; weak D call: TRBD2 (6 bases). Germline CDR1 MDHEN, CDR2 SYDVKM. Trimming removed 10 bases from V and 6 bases from J, with 18 bases in between. The CDR3 runs to 14 residues.

V and J are TRBV28 and TRBJ2-7; D possibly corresponds to TRBD2 (5 bases). CDR3 size: 15 residues. The germline gives CDR1 MDHEN, CDR2 SYDVKM. V shed 6 bases and J shed 5 bases, with 20 bases lying between them. The CDR3 DNA reads TGTGCCAGCAGGAACCTTGGACTCCTCAAGGACGAGCAGTACTTC. It yields the protein CASRNLGLLKDEQYF.

CDR3 protein: CASILGTGYGYTF. In DNA, the CDR3 is TGTGCCAGTATTCTGGGTACAGGCTATGGCTACACCTTC. The chain is built from TRBV19 and TRBJ1-2; possibly TRBD1 for D (5 bases). CDR1 and CDR2 from the germline V gene are LNHDA and SQIVND (reference sequence). CDR3 length equals 13 residues. Trimming took off 7 bases at V and 4 bases at J, with 13 bases between the two ends.

The chain has TRBV5-1 and TRBJ2-1; D possibly uses TRBD1 or TRBD2 (5 bases each). The CDR3 totals 12 residues. Germline CDR1 and CDR2: SGHRS and YFSETQ. V shed 7 bases and J shed 8 bases, with 13 bases lying between them. The CDR3 loop is CASGTSRYEQFF. In DNA, the CDR3 is TGCGCCAGCGGGACCTCCCGCTATGAGCAGTTCTTC.

In this sample, this clonotype turned up a few times. The chain is built from TRBV15 and TRBJ2-1; 10 bases match TRBD2. CDR1 is LNHNV and CDR2 is YYDKDF in the germline V gene (reference sequence). The length of the CDR3 is 15 residues. Trimming at V came to 4 bases and at J to 3 bases, leaving 3 bases not matched to a gene. The CDR3 DNA is TGTGCCACCAGCACGGCTAGCGGGAGCTACAATGAGCAGTTCTTC. Translation gives CATSTASGSYNEQFF. Variable domain in full (rest from reference TRBV15 and TRBJ2-1): DAMVIQNPRYQVTQFGKPVTLSCSQTLNHNVMYWYQQKSSQAPKLLFHYYDKDFNNEADTPDNFQSRRPNTSFCFLDIRSPGLGDTAMYLCATSTASGSYNEQFFGPGTRLTVL.

This clonotype showed up just a few times. This chain connects TRBV7-3 to TRBJ2-2, with 10 bases that match TRBD2. The CDR3 is 16 residues long. CDR1 SGHTA and CDR2 FQGTGA come from the germline V gene. Losses at the gene ends were 3 bases for V and 0 bases for J; bases not matched to a gene: 1. CDR3 sequence: CASSFSGRSNTGELFF. CDR3 coding DNA: TGTGCCAGCAGCTTTAGCGGGAGGTCGAACACCGGGGAGCTGTTTTTT. Combining the CDR3 with reference TRBV7-3 and TRBJ2-2 gives the whole variable domain GAGVSQTPSNKVTEKGKYVELRCDPISGHTALYWYRQSLGQGPEFLIYFQGTGAADDSGLPNDRFFAVRPEGSVSTLKIQRTERGDSAVYLCASSFSGRSNTGELFFGEGSRLTVL.

This clonotype was detected a few times. This chain links TRBV28 with TRBJ2-2, with 11 bases aligning to TRBD2. The CDR3 is made up of 18 amino acids. Looked up from germline, CDR1 is MDHEN and CDR2 is SYDVKM. Unmatched junction bases numbered 6, after V lost 2 bases and J lost 1 base. The CDR3: CASSLAYGTSGNTGELFF. As DNA, the CDR3 is TGTGCCAGCAGTTTAGCTTACGGGACTAGCGGGAACACCGGGGAGCTGTTTTTT.

The chain joins TRBV6-2 or TRBV6-3 to TRBJ2-2; no definite D call. The CDR3 consists of 13 residues. Germline CDR1 is MNHEY and CDR2 is SVGEGT. V was clipped by 5 bases and J by 3 bases, with 7 bases between them. CDR3 protein: CASSKSDTGELFF. The CDR3 DNA is TGTGCCAGCAGTAAGAGCGACACCGGGGAGCTGTTTTTT.

This clonotype was detected only a few times. This chain uses TRBV12-3 or TRBV12-4 with TRBJ2-5; 8 positions match TRBD2. This CDR3 has 16 residues. V lost 2 bases to trimming and J lost 3 bases; unmatched junction nucleotides: 8. This CDR3 reads CASSLIAGPSKETQYF. CDR3 nucleotides: TGTGCCAGCAGTTTAATAGCGGGACCGTCAAAAGAGACCCAGTACTTC.

The chain carries TRBV3-1 and TRBJ2-1, with D perhaps TRBD1 or TRBD2 (6 bases each). Germline CDR1 reads LGHDT; CDR2 reads YNNKEL (reference sequence). The germline V and J ends were trimmed by 10 bases and 4 bases, with 17 bases remaining between them. This CDR3 is built from 14 residues. The CDR3 sequence: CATTGGDIYNEQFF. CDR3 in DNA: TGTGCCACCACTGGAGGGGACATATACAATGAGCAGTTCTTC.

This clonotype was detected only a few times. The chain couples TRBV20-1 to TRBJ1-4; D is unclear. The V end was cut by 2 bases, the J end by 0 bases, with 13 bases between. Germline CDR1 is DFQATT and CDR2 is SNEGSKA (reference sequence). CDR3 length: 16 amino acids. CDR3 sequence: CSARIVRNATNEKLFF. The CDR3 bases are TGCAGTGCTAGAATCGTACGGAATGCAACTAATGAAAAACTGTTTTTT.

The gene calls are TRBV7-4 and TRBJ1-1; TRBD1 is a possible D gene (6 bases). The CDR3 has 16 amino acids. V was clipped by 1 base and J by 1 base, with 13 bases between them. The V gene's germline CDR1 is SGHVT and CDR2 SQSDAQ. This chain's CDR3 is CASSLVRRDKNTEAFF. As DNA, the CDR3 is TGTGCCAGCAGCTTAGTTCGCCGGGACAAGAACACTGAAGCTTTCTTT.

The V call is TRBV6-1, the J call TRBJ1-2; TRBD1 aligns across 7 bases. CDR3 length: 16 amino acids. Trimming at V came to 5 bases and at J to 4 bases, leaving 13 bases not matched to a gene. Germline V gene sequence: CDR1 MNHNS, CDR2 SASEGT. The CDR3 reads CASSLQQGTATYGYTF. The CDR3 bases are TGTGCCAGCAGTCTTCAACAGGGGACGGCGACCTATGGCTACACCTTC.

This clonotype was detected only a few times. V is TRBV20-1 and J is TRBJ2-2, with a tentative D call TRBD1 (6 bases). V was trimmed by 6 bases and J by 5 bases, leaving 34 bases between them. The CDR3 has 20 amino acids. Germline V CDR1 and CDR2: DFQATT, SNEGSKA (reference sequence). This chain's CDR3 is CSAPRPLGTQLQGRTGELFF. The CDR3 nucleotides are TGCAGTGCCCCGAGGCCGCTCGGGACCCAGCTTCAGGGGCGTACCGGGGAGCTGTTTTTT.

This clonotype showed up just a few times. V and J are TRBV28 and TRBJ2-1; the D gene could be TRBD1 or TRBD2 (5 bases each). The CDR3 length is 14 residues. Germline V lookup: CDR1 MDHEN, CDR2 SYDVKM. With 6 bases removed from V and 1 base from J, the gap between germline ends came to 10 bases. CDR3 nucleotide sequence: TGTGCCAGCAGGGGGGAAAGGTCCTACAATGAGCAGTTCTTC. It encodes CASRGERSYNEQFF.

The chain carries TRBV28 and TRBJ2-5; TRBD2 is a possible D gene (6 bases). Germline loops: CDR1 MDHEN, CDR2 SYDVKM. CDR3 length: 14 residues. The V end lost 6 bases, the J end lost 2 bases, and 13 bases lay between the germline ends. In nucleotides, the CDR3 is TGTGCCAGCAGGGGGAGGAAGCATCAAGAGACCCAGTACTTC. It yields the protein CASRGRKHQETQYF.

The V and J genes are TRBV5-6 and TRBJ1-1; a possible D gene is TRBD1 (6 bases). Trimming removed 2 bases at V and 4 bases at J, with 12 bases between. CDR3 length: 14 amino acids. Germline V gives CDR1 SGHDT, CDR2 YYEEEE. CDR3 region: CASSFGRGGTEAFF. The CDR3 DNA follows: TGTGCCAGCAGCTTCGGCAGGGGCGGCACTGAAGCTTTCTTT.

This clonotype was counted a few times. The chain carries TRBV7-9 and TRBJ2-1, with 8 nucleotides matching TRBD2. With 5 bases clipped from V and 4 bases from J, the junction kept 13 bases outside the gene matches. The CDR3 contains 17 residues. Germline V CDR1 and CDR2: SEHNR, FQNEAQ (reference sequence). CDR3 in amino acids: CASSRFRRGGRYNEQFF. CDR3 DNA: TGTGCCAGCAGCCGTTTCCGACGGGGGGGGCGGTACAATGAGCAGTTCTTC.

This clonotype came up many times. Here the CDR3 reads CASSDSGSYSYEQYF. In DNA, the CDR3 is TGTGCCAGCAGTGATAGTGGGAGTTACTCCTACGAGCAGTACTTC. The chain combines TRBV25-1 with TRBJ2-7, with D perhaps TRBD2 (5 bases). V shed 3 bases and J shed 0 bases, with 12 bases lying between them. Germline V gene sequence: CDR1 MGHDK, CDR2 SYGVNS. This CDR3 has 15 amino acids.

This sequence joins TRBV14 and TRBJ1-5, with TRBD1 as a possible D gene (6 bases). The CDR3 is 14 residues long. Germline CDR1 SGHDN, CDR2 FVKESK. Trimming took off 1 base at V and 6 bases at J, with 10 bases between the two ends. The CDR3 coding sequence is TGTGCCAGCAGCCAAGTAACAGGGAGTCAGCCCCAGCATTTT. Protein product: CASSQVTGSQPQHF. Full variable domain (outside the CDR3, taken from reference TRBV14 and TRBJ1-5): EAGVTQFPSHSVIEKGQTVTLRCDPISGHDNLYWYRRVMGKEIKFLLHFVKESKQDESGMPNNRFLAERTGGTYSTLKVQPAELEDSGVYFCASSQVTGSQPQHFGDGTRLSIL.

The V call is TRBV28, the J call TRBJ2-4, with D possibly TRBD1 on 6 matching bases. The CDR3 is 17 residues long. Per the germline V gene, CDR1 is MDHEN and CDR2 is SYDVKM. V lost 3 bases to trimming and J lost 0 bases, with 15 bases between them. DNA of the CDR3: TGTGCCAGCAGTTTGAACAGGGACCATCTAGCCAAAAACATTCAGTACTTC. This encodes CASSLNRDHLAKNIQYF.

Only a few counts were recorded for this clonotype. The chain employs TRBV3-1 and TRBJ2-1, with D uncertain. Per the germline V gene, CDR1 is LGHDT and CDR2 is YNNKEL (reference sequence). The CDR3 has 12 amino acids. The V and J ends lost 6 bases and 8 bases respectively, with 11 bases between them. The CDR3 DNA is TGTGCCAGCAGGCGTAGGAATGATGAGCAGTTCTTC. Its translation: CASRRRNDEQFF.

The chain recombines TRBV29-1 with TRBJ1-1; 10 bases agree with TRBD1. This CDR3 has 17 residues. The germline V gene encodes CDR1 SQVTM and CDR2 ANQGSEA. V gave up 2 bases and J gave up 1 base; unmatched junction bases: 10. The CDR3: CSVEPDRGHFSNTEAFF. In nucleotides, the CDR3 is TGCAGCGTTGAACCAGACAGGGGGCATTTCTCGAACACTGAAGCTTTCTTT.

This clonotype was recorded a few times. The chain links TRBV7-3 to TRBJ2-1, with 13 bases matching TRBD2. The V gene end was trimmed by 5 bases and the J gene end by 4 bases; junction bases not matched to a gene: 11. Per germline, CDR1 SGHTA and CDR2 FQGTGA. The CDR3 is made up of 18 amino acids. CDR3 sequence: CASSLQRLAGGLYNEQFF. The CDR3 nucleotides read TGTGCCAGCAGCCTCCAGAGACTAGCGGGAGGCCTTTACAATGAGCAGTTCTTC.

The rearrangement joins TRBV12-3 or TRBV12-4 to TRBJ1-1; 7 nucleotides match TRBD1. Unmatched junction bases numbered 6, after V lost 10 bases and J lost 1 base. This CDR3 comprises 13 residues. The CDR3 is CATSTGENTEAFF. In DNA form, the CDR3 reads TGTGCCACCTCTACAGGGGAGAACACTGAAGCTTTCTTT.

The chain links TRBV27 to TRBJ2-3; 12 positions agree with TRBD1. CDR1 MNHEY and CDR2 SMNVEV come from the germline V gene (reference sequence). The CDR3 extends over 15 amino acids. V gave up 3 bases and J gave up 4 bases; unmatched junction bases: 2. For the CDR3, the DNA is TGTGCCAGCAGTTTCGGGACAGGGGGCGCAGATACGCAGTATTTT. Protein: CASSFGTGGADTQYF.

This clonotype was seen at least ten times. V is TRBV4-3 and J is TRBJ2-2, with TRBD2 matching over 13 bases. The trim removed 0 bases at V and 4 bases at J, leaving 2 bases unmatched. The length of the CDR3 is 17 residues. CDR1 and CDR2 from the germline V gene are LGHNA and YSLEER. CDR3 amino acids: CASSQEGTSGTTGELFF. The DNA of the CDR3 is TGCGCCAGCAGCCAAGAGGGGACTAGCGGGACCACCGGGGAGCTGTTTTTT.

The V gene is TRBV11-1, the J gene TRBJ2-1; TRBD2 agrees at 11 bases. V dropped 5 bases and J dropped 3; count of bases not matched to a gene: 18. The germline gives CDR1 SGHAT, CDR2 FQDESV (reference sequence). This CDR3 is built from 20 residues. The CDR3 DNA is TGTGCCAGCAGCCCCCTCGGGGCTAGCGGGAGGCCCCTTTTCTACAATGAGCAGTTCTTC. Translation: CASSPLGASGRPLFYNEQFF.